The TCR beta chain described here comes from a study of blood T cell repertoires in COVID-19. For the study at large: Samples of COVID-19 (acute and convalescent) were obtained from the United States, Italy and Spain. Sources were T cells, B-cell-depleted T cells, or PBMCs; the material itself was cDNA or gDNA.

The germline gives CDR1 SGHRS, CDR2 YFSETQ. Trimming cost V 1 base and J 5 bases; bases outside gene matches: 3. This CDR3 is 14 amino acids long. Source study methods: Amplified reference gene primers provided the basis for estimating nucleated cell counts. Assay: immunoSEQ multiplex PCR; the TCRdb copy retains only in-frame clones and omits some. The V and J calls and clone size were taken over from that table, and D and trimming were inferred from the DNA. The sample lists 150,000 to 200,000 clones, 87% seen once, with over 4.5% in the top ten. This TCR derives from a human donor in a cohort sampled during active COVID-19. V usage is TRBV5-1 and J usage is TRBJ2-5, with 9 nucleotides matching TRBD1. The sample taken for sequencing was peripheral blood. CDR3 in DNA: TGCGCCAGCAGCTTGACAGGGGGCGACGAGACCCAGTACTTC. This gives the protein CASSLTGGDETQYF.